Below are 27 T cell receptor beta chains sequenced from a single sample in a study of cytomegalovirus exposure and HLA in healthy donors. Primers for the PCR totalled 60 Vbeta and 13 Jbeta. Assay: immunoSEQ multiplex PCR; the TCRdb copy retains only in-frame clones and omits some. The sample carries roughly 170,000 clones, around 80% recorded once. The sequencing input was PBMCs. Receptor source: a woman in her late teens or twenties in good health and CMV-seronegative.

CDR3 DNA: TGTGCCAGTAGTATAGATCTATCTCCAGGGATTAGCAATCAGCCCCAGCATTTT. Its translation is CASSIDLSPGISNQPQHF. The chain is built from TRBV19 and TRBJ1-5; D possibly corresponds to TRBD1 (5 bases). Trimming removed 0 bases from V and 0 bases from J, with 15 bases in between. This CDR3 is 18 amino acids long. Germline CDR1 is LNHDA and CDR2 is SQIVND (reference sequence).

This chain links TRBV2 with TRBJ2-7, with D maybe TRBD1 (6 bases). The CDR3 consists of 15 residues. Trimming removed 1 base from V and 1 base from J, with 11 bases in between. Germline-derived CDR1 and CDR2 are SNHLY and FYNNEI. The CDR3 loop reads CASSEGYRASYEQYF. The CDR3 DNA follows: TGTGCCAGCAGTGAAGGCTACAGGGCGTCCTACGAGCAGTACTTC.

V is TRBV9 and J is TRBJ2-1, with a tentative D call TRBD2 (6 bases). The CDR3 covers 14 residues. Germline V gene sequence: CDR1 SGDLS, CDR2 YYNGEE. V shed 3 bases and J shed 6 bases, with 13 bases lying between them. The CDR3 loop reads CASSAAGLLNEQFF. Written as DNA, the CDR3 is TGTGCCAGCAGCGCCGCGGGACTGCTCAATGAGCAGTTCTTC.

The CDR3 spells CASSWYMNTEAFF. The CDR3 bases are TGTGCCAGTAGTTGGTACATGAACACTGAAGCTTTCTTT. V is TRBV19 and J is TRBJ1-1, with unresolved D. Trimming cost V 5 bases and J 0 bases, with 7 bases left between them. Germline CDR1 reads LNHDA; CDR2 reads SQIVND (reference sequence). This CDR3 is built from 13 residues.

This chain joins TRBV28 and TRBJ2-7, with TRBD2 matching 10 bases. J lost 3 bases, V lost 3 bases, and 8 bases had no gene match. This CDR3 is 16 amino acids long. Germline V gene data show CDR1 as MDHEN and CDR2 as SYDVKM. In DNA form, the CDR3 reads TGTGCCAGCAGTTTCCACCCACTAGCGGGAAGCTACGAGCAGTACTTC. Protein sequence: CASSFHPLAGSYEQYF. Complete variable domain (other parts from reference TRBV28 and TRBJ2-7): DVKVTQSSRYLVKRTGEKVFLECVQDMDHENMFWYRQDPGLGLRLIYFSYDVKMKEKGDIPEGYSVSREKKERFSLILESASTNQTSMYLCASSFHPLAGSYEQYFGPGTRLTVT.

The rearrangement links TRBV7-8 to TRBJ1-1; 8 positions agree with TRBD1. Germline loops: CDR1 SGHVS, CDR2 FQNEAQ. The ends lost 4 bases at V and 7 bases at J; junction bases unmatched: 5. The CDR3 totals 13 residues. In nucleotides, the CDR3 is TGTGCCAGCAGCTCCAGACAGGGGATTGAAGCTTTCTTT. It codes for CASSSRQGIEAFF.

The genes are TRBV4-3 and TRBJ1-1; weak D call: TRBD1 (6 bases). The CDR3 length is 14 residues. Trimming shortened V by 3 bases and J by 0 bases, and 8 bases separated the two germline ends. CDR1 and CDR2 (germline): LGHNA, YSLEER. The CDR3 loop is CASSQQGLNTEAFF. CDR3 nucleotides: TGCGCCAGCAGCCAGCAGGGGCTGAACACTGAAGCTTTCTTT.

V usage is TRBV29-1 and J usage is TRBJ2-3; 10 bases are a match to TRBD2. The CDR3 is made up of 13 amino acids. Losses at the gene ends were 7 bases for V and 3 bases for J; bases not matched to a gene: 4. Germline assignment: CDR1 SQVTM and CDR2 ANQGSEA. The CDR3 DNA follows: TGCAGCGGAAGCGGGAGGGTGACAGATACGCAGTATTTT. It encodes CSGSGRVTDTQYF.

Only one count was recorded for this clone. The genes are TRBV30 and TRBJ2-3; 7 positions agree with TRBD2. V was pared by 3 bases and J by 4 bases, with 10 bases of the junction left unmatched. Germline V gene data show CDR1 as GTSNPN and CDR2 as SVGIG (reference sequence). The CDR3 covers 15 residues. The DNA of the CDR3 is TGTGCCTGGAGCCCCGCTAGCGGTGGGTCAGATACGCAGTATTTT. This gives the protein CAWSPASGGSDTQYF.

The rearrangement uses TRBV5-5 and TRBJ1-1, with a possible D match to TRBD1 (5 bases). Trimming left V 1 base short and J 0 bases short, with 7 bases between. The CDR3 sequence is 14 residues long. In germline, CDR1 is SGHKS, CDR2 YYEKEE (reference sequence). The CDR3 region has the DNA TGTGCCAGCAGCTTGTCGGGGGTGAACACTGAAGCTTTCTTT. It encodes CASSLSGVNTEAFF.

Only one count was recorded for this clone. This rearrangement joins TRBV5-1 to TRBJ2-7, with a weak D call TRBD2 (5 bases). The CDR3 has 12 amino acids. V was cut by 6 bases and J by 3 bases, with 10 bases left in between. CDR1 and CDR2 (germline): SGHRS, YFSETQ. This CDR3 reads CASTAEGYEQYF. The DNA of the CDR3 is TGCGCCAGCACCGCAGAGGGCTACGAGCAGTACTTC.

The chain combines TRBV13 with TRBJ2-3; tentative D call: TRBD2 (6 bases). The V gene lost 6 bases and the J gene lost 8 bases, with 15 bases spanning the gap. This CDR3 has 13 residues. Germline CDR1 reads PRHDT; CDR2 reads FYEKMQ (reference sequence). The CDR3 region is CASSGRERCTQYF. The CDR3 bases are TGTGCCAGCAGTGGGCGGGAACGGTGTACGCAGTATTTT.

The V call is TRBV28, the J call TRBJ1-4; a possible D gene is TRBD1 (6 bases). This CDR3 has 15 amino acids. Germline CDR1 MDHEN, CDR2 SYDVKM. Trimming removed 6 bases at V and 5 bases at J, with 16 bases between. CDR3 protein: CASSSNDRKNEKLFF. CDR3 DNA sequence: TGTGCCAGCAGCTCAAATGACAGGAAAAATGAAAAACTGTTTTTT.

CDR3 DNA: TGTGCCACCAGCAGAGATCAGAGGCGGCAGCTCTATGGCTACACCTTC. Amino acid sequence: CATSRDQRRQLYGYTF. The chain carries TRBV15 and TRBJ1-2; D gene unclear. This CDR3 comprises 16 residues. In germline, CDR1 is LNHNV, CDR2 YYDKDF (reference sequence). Trimming stripped 0 bases from V and 4 bases from J, with 15 bases between.

The gene calls are TRBV19 and TRBJ1-5, with D uncertain. This CDR3 has 15 amino acids. V was cut by 0 bases and J by 3 bases, with 9 bases left in between. The germline CDR1 and CDR2 sequences are LNHDA and SQIVND (reference sequence). This chain's CDR3 is CASSIDRGSNQPQHF. The CDR3 DNA follows: TGTGCCAGTAGTATAGATCGCGGGTCCAATCAGCCCCAGCATTTT.

V and J are TRBV6-5 and TRBJ1-2; D ambiguous. The V and J ends lost 7 bases and 5 bases respectively, with 8 bases between them. This CDR3 contains 11 residues. Germline CDR1 reads MNHEY; CDR2 reads SVGAGI. CDR3 DNA: TGTGCCAGCACGTCTGAGTATGGCTACACCTTC. Translated, it gives CASTSEYGYTF.

The gene calls are TRBV5-1 and TRBJ2-1, with TRBD2 matching over 10 bases. After removal of 1 base from V and 7 bases from J, the junction contained 2 bases not matched to a gene. CDR1 and CDR2 (germline): SGHRS, YFSETQ. The CDR3 loop spans 14 amino acids. The chain's CDR3 is CASSLLAGVNEQFF. The CDR3 DNA reads as TGCGCCAGCAGCTTGCTAGCGGGAGTAAATGAGCAGTTCTTC.

The chain joins TRBV9 to TRBJ2-7; 7 bases are a match to TRBD1. Germline V lookup: CDR1 SGDLS, CDR2 YYNGEE. V gave up 0 bases and J gave up 3 bases; unmatched junction bases: 6. The CDR3 runs 15 residues. The CDR3: CASSVAPGQFYEQYF. The CDR3 nucleotides read TGTGCCAGCAGCGTAGCTCCGGGACAGTTCTACGAGCAGTACTTC.

The chain carries TRBV30 and TRBJ1-1; D possibly corresponds to TRBD1 (5 bases). The CDR3 covers 14 residues. V was cut by 1 base and J by 5 bases, with 14 bases left in between. CDR1 GTSNPN and CDR2 SVGIG come from the germline V gene (reference sequence). The CDR3 reads CAWSDLRRGTEAFF. DNA of the CDR3: TGTGCCTGGAGTGATTTACGGCGGGGGACTGAAGCTTTCTTT.

This chain joins TRBV6-5 and TRBJ2-7, with D perhaps matching TRBD2 (5 bases). The V end was cut by 6 bases, the J end by 7 bases, with 10 bases between. The germline V gene encodes CDR1 MNHEY and CDR2 SVGAGI. CDR3 length equals 11 residues. DNA of the CDR3: TGTGCCAGCAGAATCGAGCGGGAGCAGTACTTC. Amino acids: CASRIEREQYF.

The sample holds a few counts of this clone. The chain couples TRBV5-1 to TRBJ2-7; TRBD2 matches at 12 bases. CDR1 and CDR2 (germline): SGHRS, YFSETQ. V lost 2 bases, J lost 6 bases, and 3 bases stayed unmatched. The CDR3 runs to 14 residues. CDR3 bases: TGCGCCAGCAGCTTCGCGACTAGCGGGAGCGAGCAGTACTTC. Amino acid sequence: CASSFATSGSEQYF.

The V gene is TRBV28, the J gene TRBJ2-1; 15 nucleotides align to TRBD2. Germline trimming cut 6 bases from V and 5 bases from J; bases unmatched to any gene: 14. Per germline, CDR1 MDHEN and CDR2 SYDVKM. The CDR3 covers 19 residues. The CDR3 DNA reads as TGTGCCAGCAGATGGTCCAGGACTAGCGGGAGGGCGAGGAACAATGAGCAGTTCTTC. Amino acid sequence: CASRWSRTSGRARNNEQFF.

This clone has a single count. J is TRBJ1-1 and V is TRBV5-1, with D perhaps TRBD1 (6 bases). Deletions cut 1 base from V and 1 base from J, with 11 bases between. The length of the CDR3 is 15 residues. Germline values: CDR1 SGHRS, CDR2 YFSETQ. In DNA, the CDR3 is TGCGCCAGCAGCTTGATCGCAGGGGCGAACACTGAAGCTTTCTTT. It translates to CASSLIAGANTEAFF.

V usage is TRBV7-8 and J usage is TRBJ2-2; the match to TRBD1 covers 9 bases. Trimming cost V 7 bases and J 3 bases; bases outside gene matches: 9. The CDR3 sequence is 16 residues long. CDR1 SGHVS and CDR2 FQNEAQ come from the germline V gene. The CDR3 bases are TGTGCCAGCAATCCACAGGGGGCGCGGGACACCGGGGAGCTGTTTTTT. It is translated as CASNPQGARDTGELFF. Together with reference TRBV7-8 and TRBJ2-2, the CDR3 gives the full variable domain: GAGVSQSPRYKVAKRGQDVALRCDPISGHVSLFWYQQALGQGPEFLTYFQNEAQLDKSGLPSDRFFAERPEGSVSTLKIQRTQQEDSAVYLCASNPQGARDTGELFFGEGSRLTVL.

V and J are TRBV2 and TRBJ2-3; D is possibly TRBD2 (6 bases). Germline V gene sequence: CDR1 SNHLY, CDR2 FYNNEI. Deletions cut 5 bases from V and 2 bases from J, with 11 bases between. This CDR3 contains 14 residues. In DNA, the CDR3 is TGTGCCAGCAGTACCGGGAGTACCACAGATACGCAGTATTTT. This codes for CASSTGSTTDTQYF.

The chain is built from TRBV25-1 and TRBJ2-7; D remains unclear. This CDR3 has 14 amino acids. With 3 bases removed from V and 2 bases from J, the gap between germline ends came to 11 bases. Germline CDR1 MGHDK, CDR2 SYGVNS. Here the CDR3 DNA reads TGTGCCAGCAGTGACCAATGGGCCCCCTACGAGCAGTACTTC. It is translated as CASSDQWAPYEQYF.

This sequence joins TRBV27 and TRBJ2-7; perhaps TRBD1 as D (5 bases). The CDR3 spans 15 residues. V was clipped by 5 bases and J by 0 bases, with 14 bases between them. Germline V CDR1 and CDR2: MNHEY, SMNVEV (reference sequence). The CDR3 region has the DNA TGTGCCAGCAGTCTAAGACAGACCCTCTCCTACGAGCAGTACTTC. Its translation is CASSLRQTLSYEQYF.